This is a list of T cell receptor beta chains from one sample in a study of blood T cell repertoires in COVID-19. Clones were sequenced by immunoSEQ multiplex PCR, and TCRdb holds only the in-frame ones, with some missing. The sample carries just under 300,000 clones, roughly 86% recorded once. The source material was peripheral blood. The receptors stem from a man in his 70s with acute or convalescent COVID-19. The CDR3 runs from the conserved cysteine through the conserved F or W. The D gene is left open where the match is weak. Size values are once, few and many counts, or a class for expanded clones, and some rows have none.

V	size	J	D	CDR3	DNA
TRBV10-3	once	TRBJ1-2	TRBD1	CAISMTGNGYTF	TGTGCCATCAGCATGACAGGGAATGGCTACACCTTC
TRBV9	-	TRBJ2-7	-	CASSVGASELYEQYF	TGTGCCAGCAGCGTAGGTGCTAGCGAGCTTTACGAGCAGTACTTC
TRBV5-1	-	TRBJ1-1	TRBD1	CASSSTGALNTEAFF	TGCGCCAGCAGTTCGACAGGGGCTCTGAACACTGAAGCTTTCTTT
TRBV21-1	-	TRBJ2-2	-	CASSNPEGRETPATGHTNTGELFF	TGTGCCAGCAGCAATCCAGAGGGCAGGGAAACGCCGGCGACAGGGCATACGAACACCGGGGAGCTGTTTTTT
TRBV2	-	TRBJ2-1	TRBD2	CASTRTSGGDYNEQFF	TGTGCCAGCACCCGGACTAGCGGGGGCGATTACAATGAGCAGTTCTTC
TRBV20-1	-	TRBJ2-5	TRBD2	CSGGTKETQYF	TGCAGTGGAGGGACTAAAGAGACCCAGTACTTC
TRBV6-6	-	TRBJ2-5	-	CASSYPLVPRTQYF	TGTGCCAGCAGTTACCCACTAGTCCCTAGGACCCAGTACTTC
TRBV28	-	TRBJ2-7	-	CASSLPSTYEQYF	TGTGCCAGCAGTTTACCATCAACCTACGAGCAGTACTTC
TRBV5-4	-	TRBJ2-2	-	CASSLEGLITGELFF	TGTGCCAGCAGCTTGGAGGGACTCATCACCGGGGAGCTGTTTTTT
TRBV29-1	once	TRBJ1-2	-	CSVVRGNYGYTF	TGCAGCGTTGTCAGGGGTAACTATGGCTACACCTTC
TRBV28	-	TRBJ1-2	TRBD1	CASSSLPQGAGGYTF	TGTGCCAGCAGTTCCCTCCCCCAGGGGGCCGGTGGCTACACCTTC
TRBV4-2	-	TRBJ2-5	-	CASSQPFAGETQYF	TGTGCCAGCAGCCAACCGTTCGCGGGAGAGACCCAGTACTTC
TRBV7-9	-	TRBJ2-5	TRBD2	CASRILAGETQYF	TGTGCCAGCAGAATACTAGCGGGAGAGACCCAGTACTTC
TRBV28	once	TRBJ2-5	TRBD1	CASRLGATGRETQYF	TGTGCCAGCAGATTGGGGGCGACAGGGAGAGAGACCCAGTACTTC
TRBV29-1	-	TRBJ1-5	TRBD1	CSVRQGFGNQPQHF	TGCAGCGTTCGACAGGGGTTTGGGAATCAGCCCCAGCATTTT
TRBV27	-	TRBJ2-3	-	CASRRGSSTDTQYF	TGTGCCAGCAGAAGAGGATCTAGCACAGATACGCAGTATTTT
TRBV30	once	TRBJ1-4	-	CAWSVSQDEKLFF	TGTGCCTGGAGTGTAAGCCAGGATGAAAAACTGTTTTTT
TRBV11-2	-	TRBJ2-7	-	CASSFGGKTYEQYF	TGTGCCAGCAGCTTTGGGGGGAAAACCTACGAGCAGTACTTC
TRBV28	-	TRBJ1-5	-	CASSLLQGWNQPQHF	TGTGCCAGCAGCTTACTTCAGGGTTGGAATCAGCCCCAGCATTTT
TRBV12-3/TRBV12-4	-	TRBJ1-2	-	CASSFRGYGYTF	TGTGCCAGCAGTTTTCGAGGGTACGGCTACACCTTC
TRBV5-4	-	TRBJ1-2	-	CASSLAPTPERVYGYTF	TGTGCCAGCAGCTTGGCCCCGACACCCGAACGAGTCTATGGCTACACCTTC
TRBV23-1	-	TRBJ2-5	-	CASSQLPAWAGVKETQYF	TGCGCCAGCAGTCAATTACCCGCCTGGGCAGGGGTGAAAGAGACCCAGTACTTC
TRBV18	-	TRBJ2-7	-	CASSTTITSYEQYF	TGTGCCAGCTCAACGACTATCACGTCCTACGAGCAGTACTTC
TRBV5-5	-	TRBJ2-3	TRBD1	CASSIRTGVSDTQYF	TGTGCCAGCAGCATTAGGACAGGGGTCTCAGATACGCAGTATTTT
TRBV6-5	-	TRBJ1-2	-	CASSYSRGNYGYTF	TGTGCCAGCAGTTACTCGCGGGGTAACTATGGCTACACCTTC
TRBV30	-	TRBJ2-1	-	CAWSVPGGYNEQFF	TGTGCCTGGAGTGTACCAGGGGGGTACAATGAGCAGTTCTTC
TRBV6-6	few	TRBJ2-3	TRBD2	CASSSSGGLRSSGGRSADTQYF	TGTGCCAGCAGCTCCAGCGGGGGCTTGAGGTCTAGCGGGGGCCGCTCAGCGGATACGCAGTATTTT
TRBV5-4	-	TRBJ2-1	TRBD2	CASSLKGAGVDEQFF	TGTGCCAGCAGCTTGAAAGGAGCGGGGGTGGATGAGCAGTTCTTC
TRBV19	-	TRBJ2-6	-	CASRPLLGVIHSGANVLTF	TGTGCCAGTAGGCCTTTATTAGGGGTTATCCACTCTGGGGCCAACGTCCTGACTTTC
TRBV6-2/TRBV6-3	-	TRBJ1-5	TRBD1	CASSYDRGAQHF	TGTGCCAGCAGTTATGACAGGGGTGCCCAGCATTTT
TRBV5-4	-	TRBJ1-6	TRBD1	CASSLDPGTGPGTLHF	TGTGCCAGCAGCTTGGACCCGGGGACAGGGCCAGGCACCCTCCACTTT
TRBV7-2	-	TRBJ2-3	TRBD1	CASSLAGTGVADTQYF	TGTGCCAGCAGCTTAGCTGGGACAGGGGTTGCAGATACGCAGTATTTT
TRBV12-3/TRBV12-4	-	TRBJ1-2	-	CASSLERVYGYTF	TGTGCCAGCAGTTTAGAGCGAGTCTATGGCTACACCTTC
TRBV3-1/TRBV3-2	-	TRBJ1-2	TRBD1	CASSAPPGQGNGYTF	TGTGCCAGCAGCGCACCTCCCGGACAGGGGAACGGCTACACCTTC
TRBV5-4	-	TRBJ2-2	TRBD1	CASSGGQGTGELFF	TGTGCCAGCAGCGGGGGACAGGGTACCGGGGAGCTGTTTTTT
TRBV7-9	-	TRBJ1-1	-	CASSSRQYTEAFF	TGTGCCAGCAGCTCCCGACAGTACACTGAAGCTTTCTTT
TRBV30	-	TRBJ1-2	TRBD1	CAWSPPDRVKSKGGYTF	TGTGCCTGGAGTCCTCCAGACAGGGTGAAAAGTAAGGGTGGCTACACCTTC
TRBV10-1	-	TRBJ1-5	-	CASRGGGGDNSNQPQHF	TGCGCCAGCAGGGGGGGTGGGGGAGATAATAGCAATCAGCCCCAGCATTTT
TRBV19	-	TRBJ2-5	TRBD2	CASSIPRTSGQETQYF	TGTGCCAGTAGTATTCCCCGGACTAGCGGACAAGAGACCCAGTACTTC
TRBV7-9	-	TRBJ2-1	TRBD1	CASRNSTGTGEVNEQFF	TGTGCCAGCAGAAATTCAACCGGGACAGGGGAGGTTAATGAGCAGTTCTTC
TRBV4-3	-	TRBJ1-4	TRBD1	CASSQDTRPTGKKLFF	TGCGCCAGCAGCCAAGATACTCGGCCGACAGGGAAAAAACTGTTTTTT
TRBV6-2/TRBV6-3	-	TRBJ2-5	TRBD2	CASSYGTSGSQETQYF	TGTGCCAGCAGTTACGGGACTAGCGGGAGCCAAGAGACCCAGTACTTC
TRBV5-6	-	TRBJ2-2	-	CASSLGLANTGELFF	TGTGCCAGCAGCTTGGGCCTAGCGAACACCGGGGAGCTGTTTTTT
TRBV6-5	-	TRBJ1-6	-	CASSSPRGRRAPLHF	TGTGCCAGCAGTTCCCCGCGGGGTCGAAGGGCACCCCTCCACTTT
TRBV27	-	TRBJ2-1	TRBD1	CASSFRPDRGYNEQFF	TGTGCCAGCAGTTTTCGTCCGGACAGGGGATACAATGAGCAGTTCTTC
TRBV11-3	-	TRBJ2-2	TRBD1	CASSLGAGGNTGELFF	TGTGCCAGCAGCTTAGGGGCAGGGGGCAACACCGGGGAGCTGTTTTTT
TRBV10-3	-	TRBJ2-5	-	CAISPSIGETQYF	TGTGCCATCAGCCCTAGCATTGGGGAGACCCAGTACTTC
TRBV7-9	-	TRBJ2-7	-	CAGVTESYEQYF	TGTGCCGGCGTGACAGAATCCTACGAGCAGTACTTC
TRBV2	once	TRBJ1-3	-	CASMGAASGNTIYF	TGTGCCAGCATGGGAGCTGCCTCTGGAAACACCATATATTTT
TRBV2	-	TRBJ1-3	TRBD1	CASSGTGSRNTIYF	TGTGCCAGCAGTGGGACAGGGTCGAGAAACACCATATATTTT
TRBV4-1	-	TRBJ2-5	TRBD2	CASSPKASSGVMQETQYF	TGCGCCAGCAGCCCAAAAGCGTCTAGCGGGGTGATGCAAGAGACCCAGTACTTC
TRBV21-1	-	TRBJ2-7	-	CASSGRDRGHEQYF	TGTGCCAGCAGCGGCCGGGACAGGGGACACGAGCAGTACTTC
TRBV5-4	-	TRBJ2-1	TRBD1	CASTDRASYNEQFF	TGTGCCAGCACGGACAGGGCCTCCTACAATGAGCAGTTCTTC
TRBV5-1	once	TRBJ2-2	-	CASSSQSLGTGELFF	TGCGCCAGCAGCTCACAATCCCTAGGAACCGGGGAGCTGTTTTTT
TRBV19	once	TRBJ2-3	TRBD1	CASRPRGRGADTQYF	TGTGCCAGTAGACCGAGGGGGCGCGGAGCAGATACGCAGTATTTT
TRBV5-1	few	TRBJ2-1	TRBD2	CASRPGLADNEQFF	TGCGCCAGCCGACCGGGACTAGCGGACAATGAGCAGTTCTTC
TRBV29-1	-	TRBJ2-7	TRBD1	CSVGTDYEQYF	TGCAGCGTCGGGACAGACTACGAGCAGTACTTC
TRBV5-6	-	TRBJ1-4	TRBD1	CASSLTGEVESAMYEKLFF	TGTGCCAGCAGCTTGACAGGGGAAGTAGAATCCGCCATGTATGAAAAACTGTTTTTT
TRBV12-3/TRBV12-4	-	TRBJ1-2	TRBD1	CASSLQGYGYTF	TGTGCCAGCAGCCTACAGGGGTATGGCTACACCTTC
TRBV19	-	TRBJ1-2	-	CASRPSPGYGYTF	TGTGCCAGTAGGCCCTCCCCCGGTTATGGCTACACCTTC